The 25 T cell receptor beta chains below were found in one sample sequenced in a study of blood T cell repertoires in COVID-19. The data were produced by immunoSEQ multiplex PCR, yet TCRdb's version contains in-frame clones alone and is incomplete. Altogether around 170,000 clones are present, about 80% being singletons, with the ten largest covering approximately 7%. The material sequenced was peripheral blood. The source of these receptors is a man between 65 and 79 years old with active or convalescent COVID-19.

Comments on this clone: This same CDR3 is encoded by further DNA sequences in the sample. The rearrangement uses TRBV11-3 and TRBJ2-1, with 7 bases matching TRBD1. Germline trimming cut 5 bases from V and 2 bases from J; bases unmatched to any gene: 3. Germline values: CDR1 SGHNT, CDR2 YENEEA. The CDR3 totals 14 residues. The CDR3 DNA reads as TGTGCCAGCAGCGAGACAGGGACCTACAATGAGCAGTTCTTC. It is translated as CASSETGTYNEQFF. The full variable domain, in which reference TRBV11-3 and TRBJ2-1 provide the parts outside the CDR3, is EAGVVQSPRYKIIEKKQPVAFWCNPISGHNTLYWYLQNLGQGPELLIRYENEEAVDDSQLPKDRFSAERLKGVDSTLKIQPAELGDSAVYLCASSETGTYNEQFFGPGTRLTVL.

The rearrangement joins TRBV10-3 to TRBJ2-1; D not resolved. V was cut by 2 bases and J by 6 bases, with 11 bases left in between. CDR1 is ENHRY and CDR2 is SYGVKD in the germline V gene. The CDR3 has 14 residues. CDR3 sequence: CAISEPSVVNEQFF. In nucleotides, the CDR3 is TGTGCCATCAGTGAGCCGTCGGTCGTCAATGAGCAGTTCTTC.

CDR3: CASNSGGSTDTQYF. The CDR3 bases are TGTGCCAGCAATAGCGGGGGGTCCACAGATACGCAGTATTTT. The V gene is TRBV6-5, the J gene TRBJ2-3; TRBD2 aligns across 10 bases. The CDR3 loop spans 14 amino acids. The germline CDR1 and CDR2 sequences are MNHEY and SVGAGI. The V gene end was trimmed by 7 bases and the J gene end by 2 bases; junction bases not matched to a gene: 3.

Details on this clone: The same CDR3 arises from other DNA sequences in this sample as well. This chain connects TRBV10-3 to TRBJ1-1; no reliable D call. This CDR3 spans 13 amino acids. Per germline, CDR1 ENHRY and CDR2 SYGVKD. Trimming stripped 3 bases from V and 0 bases from J, with 5 bases between. In DNA, the CDR3 is TGTGCCATCAGTGACCGGGTGAACACTGAAGCTTTCTTT. This encodes CAISDRVNTEAFF.

V and J are TRBV7-2 and TRBJ1-6, with TRBD1 identical over 9 bases. This CDR3 is 16 amino acids long. V gave up 0 bases and J gave up 10 bases; unmatched junction bases: 7. CDR1 is SGHTA and CDR2 is FQGNSA in the germline V gene. CDR3 amino acids: CASSLAGDRVGSPLHF. CDR3 in DNA: TGTGCCAGCAGCTTAGCGGGGGACAGGGTAGGATCACCCCTCCACTTT.

The rearrangement joins TRBV2 to TRBJ1-5, with a weak D call TRBD1 (5 bases). Trimming stripped 8 bases from V and 0 bases from J, with 14 bases between. The CDR3 covers 15 residues. Germline V gene data show CDR1 as SNHLY and CDR2 as FYNNEI. This chain's CDR3 is CASGRQWSSNQPQHF. The CDR3 DNA reads as TGTGCCAGCGGGCGACAGTGGAGTAGCAATCAGCCCCAGCATTTT. Supplemented by reference TRBV2 and TRBJ1-5, the full variable domain reads EPEVTQTPSHQVTQMGQEVILRCVPISNHLYFYWYRQILGQKVEFLVSFYNNEISEKSEIFDDQFSVERPDGSNFTLKIRSTKLEDSAMYFCASGRQWSSNQPQHFGDGTRLSIL.

This chain links TRBV4-3 with TRBJ1-6; TRBD1 is a possible D gene (5 bases). This CDR3 contains 16 residues. CDR1 and CDR2 from the germline V gene are LGHNA and YSLEER. Trimming took off 2 bases at V and 4 bases at J, with 12 bases between the two ends. This CDR3 reads CASSQNYRSYNSPLHF. The CDR3 nucleotides read TGCGCCAGCAGCCAAAACTACAGGTCGTATAATTCACCCCTCCACTTT.

The chain carries TRBV2 and TRBJ2-7; tentatively, D is TRBD2 (6 bases). V was cut by 7 bases and J by 7 bases, with 14 bases left in between. CDR3 length equals 12 residues. Germline CDR1 SNHLY, CDR2 FYNNEI. The chain's CDR3 is CASIRQAGEQYF. The CDR3 DNA sequence: TGTGCCAGCATTCGGCAGGCGGGGGAGCAGTACTTC.

The chain is built from TRBV15 and TRBJ2-3; 7 bases align to TRBD1. J was trimmed by 3 bases and V by 3 bases; bases with no gene match: 3. In germline, CDR1 is LNHNV, CDR2 YYDKDF (reference sequence). The CDR3 totals 14 residues. CDR3 residues: CATSSRQGTDTQYF. In DNA, the CDR3 is TGTGCCACCAGCAGTAGACAGGGAACAGATACGCAGTATTTT.

V is TRBV6-2 or TRBV6-3 and J is TRBJ1-5; weak D call: TRBD1 (5 bases). This CDR3 is 14 amino acids long. CDR1 MNHEY and CDR2 SVGEGT come from the germline V gene. The V end lost 4 bases, the J end lost 1 base, and 8 bases lay between the germline ends. The CDR3 here is CASSSGGSNQPQHF. The CDR3 bases are TGTGCCAGCAGTTCTGGGGGGAGCAATCAGCCCCAGCATTTT.

The chain couples TRBV19 to TRBJ1-3; 9 nucleotides align to TRBD1. The CDR3 is made up of 18 amino acids. The germline V gene encodes CDR1 LNHDA and CDR2 SQIVND (reference sequence). Trimming took 6 bases from V and 1 from J; bases not matched to a gene: 13. Written as DNA, the CDR3 is TGTGCCAGTAGAGGCGGACAGGGGATAAAGAGTTCTGGAAACACCATATATTTT. This encodes CASRGGQGIKSSGNTIYF. Full variable domain (remainder filled in from reference TRBV19 and TRBJ1-3): DGGITQSPKYLFRKEGQNVTLSCEQNLNHDAMYWYRQDPGQGLRLIYYSQIVNDFQKGDIAEGYSVSREKKESFPLTVTSAQKNPTAFYLCASRGGQGIKSSGNTIYFGEGSWLTVV.

The rearrangement joins TRBV6-5 to TRBJ2-3; 8 nucleotides align to TRBD1. CDR1 and CDR2 (germline): MNHEY, SVGAGI. The CDR3 runs to 14 residues. Trimming cost V 8 bases and J 3 bases; bases outside gene matches: 7. The CDR3 region has the DNA TGTGCCAGCGGAGACAGGGGAGCGACAGATACGCAGTATTTT. Amino acid sequence: CASGDRGATDTQYF.

This clone was observed a few times. J is TRBJ1-1 and V is TRBV6-4; no clear D gene. CDR1 and CDR2 (germline): MRHNA, SNTAGT. V was cut by 3 bases and J by 5 bases, with 13 bases left in between. This CDR3 region has 14 residues. CDR3 sequence (DNA): TGTGCCAGCAGTGAAGAGGACGGGAGGACTGAAGCTTTCTTT. Its protein is CASSEEDGRTEAFF.

This chain joins TRBV4-2 and TRBJ1-2, with 11 nucleotides matching TRBD1. V lost 3 bases and J lost 2; bases outside the gene matches: 5. CDR3 length: 16 residues. The germline V gene has CDR1 LGHNA and CDR2 YNFKEQ. The CDR3 sequence: CASSQGTGGRNYGYTF. The CDR3 DNA reads TGTGCCAGCAGCCAGGGGACAGGGGGGCGAAACTATGGCTACACCTTC.

The chain couples TRBV23-1 to TRBJ1-2; 10 nucleotides agree with TRBD1. TRBV23-1 is identified as an open reading frame with a role that is uncertain. With 2 bases clipped from V and 7 bases from J, the junction kept 4 bases outside the gene matches. The CDR3 is made up of 14 amino acids. The CDR3 nucleotides are TGCGCCAGCAGTCAACGTGACAGGGGGCTTGGCTACACCTTC. Protein: CASSQRDRGLGYTF.

In its sample, this clone was seen once. The chain has TRBV10-3 and TRBJ2-5; 8 bases align to TRBD1. V shed 6 bases and J 2 bases; nucleotides not matched to a gene: 2. The germline V gene encodes CDR1 ENHRY and CDR2 SYGVKD. The CDR3 has 13 amino acids. The CDR3 coding sequence is TGTGCCATCAGCGACAGGGGTCAAGAGACCCAGTACTTC. As protein: CAISDRGQETQYF.

This clone was seen once. The rearrangement links TRBV2 to TRBJ2-1, with D perhaps TRBD2 (5 bases). V was clipped by 6 bases and J by 10 bases, with 16 bases between them. CDR1 and CDR2 from the germline V gene are SNHLY and FYNNEI. This CDR3 spans 13 amino acids. CDR3 loop: CASRDSTSPEQFF. CDR3 nucleotides: TGTGCCAGCAGAGACTCTACTAGTCCCGAGCAGTTCTTC.

The chain links TRBV11-2 to TRBJ2-1; tentative D call: TRBD1 (6 bases). Trimming left V 2 bases short and J 9 bases short, with 11 bases between. The germline gives CDR1 SGHAT, CDR2 FQNNGV. The CDR3 runs to 13 residues. The CDR3 sequence: CASSLTGWGEQFF. The CDR3 coding sequence is TGTGCCAGCAGCTTAACAGGGTGGGGTGAGCAGTTCTTC.

This clone was counted a few times. V is TRBV10-3 and J is TRBJ1-1, with D unclear. Trimming pared 1 base from V and 0 bases from J, leaving 24 bases between. The CDR3 runs 20 residues. The germline CDR1 and CDR2 sequences are ENHRY and SYGVKD. CDR3: CAISEYNLGLVGNMNTEAFF. CDR3 nucleotides: TGTGCCATCAGTGAGTACAACCTGGGTCTAGTCGGGAACATGAACACTGAAGCTTTCTTT.

This chain joins TRBV9 and TRBJ2-3; TRBD2 aligns across 11 bases. Germline-derived CDR1 and CDR2 are SGDLS and YYNGEE. CDR3 length equals 17 residues. The V segment lost 4 bases and the J segment 1 base; nucleotides outside the gene matches: 8. The CDR3 reads CASSPSLAGGGTDTQYF. The CDR3 DNA sequence: TGTGCCAGCAGCCCCTCCTTAGCGGGGGGGGGCACAGATACGCAGTATTTT.

The chain employs TRBV20-1 and TRBJ1-4; D call uncertain. In germline, CDR1 is DFQATT, CDR2 SNEGSKA (reference sequence). The V end lost 3 bases, the J end lost 2 bases, and 7 bases lay between the germline ends. This CDR3 spans 13 amino acids. In DNA form, the CDR3 reads TGCAGTGCTAGTCTCTTCACTAATGAAAAACTGTTTTTT. Its protein is CSASLFTNEKLFF.

This clone was seen more than once but under ten times. The rearrangement uses TRBV19 and TRBJ2-3; D may be TRBD2 (7 bases). The CDR3 spans 14 residues. Germline loops: CDR1 LNHDA, CDR2 SQIVND (reference sequence). Trimming took off 3 bases at V and 4 bases at J, with 11 bases between the two ends. In nucleotides, the CDR3 is TGTGCCAGTAGTATTAGGGGGGGCCCAGATACGCAGTATTTT. Residues: CASSIRGGPDTQYF.

This clone occurred a few times. This rearrangement joins TRBV11-2 to TRBJ1-2, with 8 bases fitting TRBD1. Germline CDR1 is SGHAT and CDR2 is FQNNGV. The V segment lost 4 bases and the J segment 0 bases; nucleotides outside the gene matches: 13. The CDR3 extends over 18 amino acids. CDR3 protein: CASSSVRDRRLANYGYTF. The CDR3 coding sequence is TGTGCCAGCAGCTCAGTTCGGGACAGGCGTTTAGCTAACTATGGCTACACCTTC.

The rearrangement uses TRBV5-6 and TRBJ2-1, with D tentatively TRBD2 (6 bases). This CDR3 has 17 residues. CDR1 is SGHDT and CDR2 is YYEEEE in the germline V gene. Trimming removed 4 bases from V and 2 bases from J, with 19 bases in between. CDR3 DNA sequence: TGTGCCAGCAGCCATACCCAGCGGGCCCCGACCTACAATGAGCAGTTCTTC. This translates into CASSHTQRAPTYNEQFF.

The chain employs TRBV4-1 and TRBJ2-7, with TRBD1 matching 8 bases. Germline V gives CDR1 MGHRA, CDR2 YSYEKL. V trimming: 5 bases; J trimming: 5 bases; junction bases outside the gene matches: 5. CDR3 size: 13 residues. CDR3 nucleotides: TGCGCCAGCAGCTTCCAGGGGGCCCACGAGCAGTACTTC. Translating it yields CASSFQGAHEQYF.